The rows below give T cell receptor beta chains drawn from one sample of a study of Graves' ophthalmopathy and Graves' hyperthyroidism. One entry per CDR3 protein results from TCRdb running MiXCR on the multiplex PCR reads. Of 300,000 to 400,000 distinct CDR3 sequences in the sample, 15% to 20% were seen once. The sequencing sample was made of peripheral blood. The receptors were sampled from an adult man with Graves' ophthalmopathy. Both conserved end residues are part of each CDR3. The order of the fields is CDR3 protein, CDR3 DNA, J gene, D gene, clone size, V gene. The D gene is left open where the match is weak. Expanded clones get a size class; other rows say once, few or many, or leave the size out.

CDR3aa: CSARDRTDSPQHF; CDR3nt: TGCAGTGCTAGAGATCGGACGGATTCTCCCCAGCATTTT; j_gene: TRBJ1-5; d_gene: NA; abundance: many; v_gene: TRBV20-1
CDR3aa: CASSLIQEQPQHF; CDR3nt: TGTGCCAGCAGCTTAATTCAGGAGCAGCCCCAGCATTTT; j_gene: TRBJ1-5; d_gene: NA; abundance: NA; v_gene: TRBV7-2
CDR3aa: CASSEIGNPRNGYTF; CDR3nt: TGTGCCAGCAGTGAAATTGGGAATCCGAGGAATGGCTACACCTTC; j_gene: TRBJ1-2; d_gene: NA; abundance: few; v_gene: TRBV6-1
CDR3aa: CASTPGQSSYEQYF; CDR3nt: TGTGCCAGCACCCCCGGACAGTCCTCCTACGAGCAGTACTTC; j_gene: TRBJ2-7; d_gene: NA; abundance: many; v_gene: TRBV6-1
CDR3aa: CASNFGGGWQETQYF; CDR3nt: TGTGCCAGCAACTTCGGTGGGGGGTGGCAAGAGACCCAGTACTTC; j_gene: TRBJ2-5; d_gene: NA; abundance: many; v_gene: TRBV12-3/TRBV12-4
CDR3aa: CASTSSPPSAGGFYEQYF; CDR3nt: TGCGCCAGCACCTCGAGCCCCCCTTCGGCCGGGGGCTTTTACGAGCAGTACTTC; j_gene: TRBJ2-7; d_gene: NA; abundance: many; v_gene: TRBV4-1
CDR3aa: CSASKLGNQPQHF; CDR3nt: TGCAGTGCTAGTAAACTAGGGAATCAGCCCCAGCATTTT; j_gene: TRBJ1-5; d_gene: NA; abundance: NA; v_gene: TRBV20-1
CDR3aa: CASSLTGAVTNTEAFF; CDR3nt: TGTGCCAGCAGCTTAACGGGGGCGGTTACGAACACTGAAGCTTTCTTT; j_gene: TRBJ1-1; d_gene: NA; abundance: many; v_gene: TRBV7-2
CDR3aa: CASSSTGSYNSPLHF; CDR3nt: TGTGCCAGCAGCTCTACAGGTTCCTATAATTCACCCCTCCACTTT; j_gene: TRBJ1-6; d_gene: NA; abundance: many; v_gene: TRBV7-9
CDR3aa: CASTANYGELFF; CDR3nt: TGCGCCAGCACCGCTAATTACGGGGAGCTGTTTTTT; j_gene: TRBJ2-2; d_gene: NA; abundance: many; v_gene: TRBV5-1
CDR3aa: CSAKNSNQPQHF; CDR3nt: TGCAGTGCAAAGAATAGCAATCAGCCCCAGCATTTT; j_gene: TRBJ1-5; d_gene: NA; abundance: many; v_gene: TRBV20-1
CDR3aa: CASVTGLDSPLHF; CDR3nt: TGTGCCAGCGTGACAGGGTTAGATTCACCCCTCCACTTT; j_gene: TRBJ1-6; d_gene: TRBD1; abundance: many; v_gene: TRBV6-1
CDR3aa: CASSIRGGELFF; CDR3nt: TGTGCCAGCAGTATACGGGGCGGGGAGCTGTTTTTT; j_gene: TRBJ2-2; d_gene: NA; abundance: many; v_gene: TRBV12-3/TRBV12-4